This is a list of T cell receptor beta chains from one sample in a study of blood T cells in healthy people across ages. TCRdb reprocessed the 5' RACE reads via MiXCR and lists one record per CDR3 protein. Here the sample spans 2 million or so distinct CDR3 sequences, about 50% being singletons. The sample comprised blood. Receptor source: a woman in her forties in good health. Both conserved end residues are part of each CDR3. The D gene is left open where the match is weak. The listing skips clone size in some rows; elsewhere it reads once, few, many or a size class.

>-|17|TRBJ2-6|-|TRBV7-2
TGTGCCAGCACCCAGCGGGTCCAGGGGTCTGGGGCCAACGTCCTGACTTTC
CASTQRVQGSGANVLTF
>-|13|TRBJ1-6|-|TRBV18
TGTGCCAGCTCACTCACGGGGGAAGCGCCCCTCCACTTT
CASSLTGEAPLHF
>-|16|TRBJ2-3|-|TRBV20-1
TGCAGTGCTCCCCTCTGGGGGGGGCTTGTCACAGATACGCAGTATTTT
CSAPLWGGLVTDTQYF
>-|14|TRBJ2-5|-|TRBV24-1
TGTGCCACCAGTGATTTGACATCTGGGGAGACCCAGTACTTC
CATSDLTSGETQYF
>-|15|TRBJ2-1|-|TRBV28
TGTGCCAGCAGTTTGGGGGTGGACAGCCAAGAGACCCAGTTCTTC
CASSLGVDSQETQFF
>few|18|TRBJ2-5|TRBD2|TRBV3-1
TGTGCCAGCAGCCAAGTGCTCGGGACCGGCGGGGGTGAAGAGACCCAGTACTTC
CASSQVLGTGGGEETQYF
>-|15|TRBJ1-5|-|TRBV6-2/TRBV6-3
TGTGCCAGCAGTAAGACAGGAGGCGTAATTCAGCCCCAGCATTTT
CASSKTGGVIQPQHF
>-|15|TRBJ2-3|-|TRBV6-6
TGTGCCAGCAGTTACAAGGGGGGCGGCACAGATACGCAGTATTTT
CASSYKGGGTDTQYF
>-|17|TRBJ2-6|TRBD1|TRBV7-3
TGTGCCAGCAGGGAGGACAGGGTTGTGGCCGGGGCCAACGTCCTGACTTTC
CASREDRVVAGANVLTF
>-|12|TRBJ1-1|TRBD1|TRBV29-1
TGCAGCGTTGGTAACGACAGGGCTGAAGCTTTCTTT
CSVGNDRAEAFF
>-|15|TRBJ1-2|TRBD1|TRBV5-6
TGTGCCAGCAGCACAGGGGGGCTTACTCGCTATGGCTACACCTTC
CASSTGGLTRYGYTF
>few|16|TRBJ2-7|TRBD1|TRBV9
TGTGCCAGCAGCGTAGCCGCCACAGGGGGCTCCTACGAGCAGTACTTC
CASSVAATGGSYEQYF
>few|14|TRBJ2-1|TRBD2|TRBV20-1
TGCAGTGGCCTAGGCGGGGGGGCTTACAATGAGCAGTTCTTC
CSGLGGGAYNEQFF